These 5 T cell receptor beta chains were sequenced from one sample in a study of blood T cell repertoires in COVID-19 (dated by TCRdb to the early 2020s). Receptors were amplified or captured by the immunoSEQ multiplex PCR assay. As stored in TCRdb, this immuneACCESS dataset retains in-frame rearrangements with V and J assigned. A fraction of the clones does not appear; measured against another copy, unresolved V genes explain less than half of the discrepancy, and the remainder lacks a known reason. The sample data list about 180,000 clones, and roughly 87% of these were observed just once. The ten most abundant clones make up about 8.3% of the sample. Sequencing was performed on peripheral blood. These receptor sequences come from a woman in her 70s with COVID-19, enrolled during active disease.

The genes are TRBV7-9 and TRBJ1-6; D gene ambiguous. Germline V gene data show CDR1 as SEHNR and CDR2 as FQNEAQ (reference sequence). V lost 2 bases and J 7 bases, leaving 6 bases between the germline ends. There are 13 residues in the CDR3. The CDR3 DNA reads TGTGCCAGCAGCTTAAATGAGAATTCACCCCTCCACTTT. Residues: CASSLNENSPLHF.

This clone was detected a few times. CDR3 in DNA: TGTGCCAGCAGCTTAAGTGGTGGGGTGGCTAGCGCCTCCTACGAGCAGTACTTC. Its protein is CASSLSGGVASASYEQYF. V gene TRBV7-6 combines with J gene TRBJ2-7; possibly TRBD2 for D (6 bases). CDR3 size: 18 residues. The germline V gene encodes CDR1 SGHVS and CDR2 FNYEAQ. V dropped 2 bases and J dropped 0 bases, with 20 bases sitting between them.

The chain joins TRBV27 to TRBJ2-7; 7 nucleotides match TRBD2. The CDR3 runs to 15 residues. Germline V gene data show CDR1 as MNHEY and CDR2 as SMNVEV (reference sequence). V trimming: 5 bases; J trimming: 3 bases; junction bases outside the gene matches: 10. In DNA, the CDR3 is TGTGCCAGCAGTCGTTTCAGTGGGGGGGGCTACGAGCAGTACTTC. Amino acid sequence: CASSRFSGGGYEQYF.

The genes are TRBV2 and TRBJ2-2, with D possibly TRBD1 on 5 matching bases. Germline V gene sequence: CDR1 SNHLY, CDR2 FYNNEI. The ends were cut back, 4 bases at V and 7 bases at J, with 16 bases in the middle. The length of the CDR3 is 15 residues. Here the CDR3 DNA reads TGTGCCAGCAGTGGGTCAGGGTTGAGAAACGGGGAGCTGTTTTTT. Its protein is CASSGSGLRNGELFF.

The V and J genes are TRBV2 and TRBJ2-2; 9 nucleotides match TRBD2. From germline, CDR1 is SNHLY and CDR2 FYNNEI. This CDR3 spans 15 amino acids. V was pared by 7 bases and J by 3 bases, with 6 bases of the junction left unmatched. CDR3 loop: CASKLAGSYTGELFF. In DNA form, the CDR3 reads TGTGCCAGCAAGCTAGCGGGAAGTTACACCGGGGAGCTGTTTTTT.